The next 20 T cell receptor beta chains were all read from a single sample in a study of cytomegalovirus exposure and HLA in healthy donors. The PCR used 60 Vbeta and 13 Jbeta primers. Only in-frame clones appear in the TCRdb table, and some are missing; sequencing was by immunoSEQ multiplex PCR. Of about 110,000 clones in the sample, around three quarters were seen once. The sequenced sample consisted of PBMCs. Receptor source: a woman under 40 in good health and CMV-seronegative.

In its sample, this clone was seen a few times. This rearrangement joins TRBV5-4 to TRBJ2-7; a weak D match, TRBD2 (7 bases). Trimming took 2 bases from V and 5 from J, leaving 17 bases between them. Germline values: CDR1 SGHNT, CDR2 YYREEE (reference sequence). This CDR3 has 15 residues. As DNA, the CDR3 is TGTGCCAGCAGCTTTGGCGGCGGGGGCTCGAACGAGCAGTACTTC. Its protein product is CASSFGGGGSNEQYF.

The chain is built from TRBV9 and TRBJ1-3, with 12 nucleotides matching TRBD1. This CDR3 has 15 amino acids. Germline V gives CDR1 SGDLS, CDR2 YYNGEE. The V segment lost 3 bases and the J segment 4 bases; nucleotides outside the gene matches: 2. In DNA form, the CDR3 reads TGTGCCAGCAGCGGGGGACAGGGGGCAGGAAACACCATATATTTT. It translates to CASSGGQGAGNTIYF.

The chain's CDR3 is CASSLTSGSTDTQYF. The CDR3, as DNA: TGTGCCAGCAGCTTGACTAGCGGGAGCACAGATACGCAGTATTTT. The chain recombines TRBV7-9 with TRBJ2-3; 10 bases map to TRBD2. CDR1 is SEHNR and CDR2 is FQNEAQ in the germline V gene (reference sequence). V gave up 3 bases and J gave up 0 bases; unmatched junction bases: 0. The CDR3 spans 15 residues.

The chain links TRBV7-2 to TRBJ2-7; D gene unclear. This CDR3 region has 13 residues. The germline gives CDR1 SGHTA, CDR2 FQGNSA. V was trimmed by 6 bases and J by 0 bases, leaving 9 bases between them. CDR3: CASSLESSYEQYF. For the CDR3, the DNA is TGTGCCAGCAGTCTAGAGTCCTCCTACGAGCAGTACTTC.

Only a few counts were recorded for this clone. This sequence joins TRBV28 and TRBJ1-2, with 8 bases lining up with TRBD1. Germline CDR1 and CDR2: MDHEN and SYDVKM. With 4 bases clipped from V and 6 bases from J, the junction kept 7 bases outside the gene matches. This CDR3 has 14 amino acids. The CDR3: CASSWQGAKNGYTF. CDR3 sequence (DNA): TGTGCCAGCAGTTGGCAGGGGGCGAAGAATGGCTACACCTTC.

This chain joins TRBV2 and TRBJ2-5; D might be TRBD2 (6 bases). The CDR3 totals 12 residues. In germline, CDR1 is SNHLY, CDR2 FYNNEI. V shed 7 bases and J shed 4 bases, with 10 bases lying between them. The CDR3 protein is CASTRRGETQYF. The CDR3 DNA is TGTGCCAGCACCCGGAGGGGAGAGACCCAGTACTTC.

This chain links TRBV10-3 with TRBJ2-2, with TRBD2 matching over 16 bases. J lost 0 bases, V lost 6 bases, and 7 bases had no gene match. This CDR3 has 19 amino acids. Germline V gene sequence: CDR1 ENHRY, CDR2 SYGVKD. The DNA for the CDR3 is TGTGCCATCAGCGGGACTAGCGGGGGGGAGATCGCGAACACCGGGGAGCTGTTTTTT. This codes for CAISGTSGGEIANTGELFF.

As DNA, the CDR3 is TGTGCCAGCAGTAGCCGGGACACCTACTTTTACTTC. Its translation is CASSSRDTYFYF. V usage is TRBV6-6 and J usage is TRBJ2-7; TRBD1 might be the D (6 bases). CDR1 MNHNY and CDR2 SVGAGI come from the germline V gene (reference sequence). This CDR3 has 12 amino acids. Trimming cost V 5 bases and J 13 bases, with 18 bases left between them.

This clone was picked up a small number of times. CDR3 sequence: CASSLTPSGIEGETQYF. Written as DNA, the CDR3 is TGTGCCAGCAGCTTAACCCCTAGCGGGATAGAAGGAGAGACCCAGTACTTC. This chain joins TRBV7-9 and TRBJ2-5; TRBD2 aligns across 9 bases. V shed 2 bases and J 4 bases; nucleotides not matched to a gene: 11. The CDR3 is 17 amino acids. Germline V lookup: CDR1 SEHNR, CDR2 FQNEAQ (reference sequence).

This clone was observed a single time. The chain links TRBV28 to TRBJ1-2, with D perhaps TRBD1 (6 bases). Germline assignment: CDR1 MDHEN and CDR2 SYDVKM. The CDR3 extends over 13 amino acids. V was cut by 5 bases and J by 4 bases, with 11 bases left in between. The CDR3 loop is CASSQGTVYGYTF. The CDR3 coding sequence is TGTGCCAGCAGTCAGGGGACGGTCTATGGCTACACCTTC.

The genes are TRBV5-1 and TRBJ1-1, with 7 bases fitting TRBD1. The length of the CDR3 is 14 residues. The germline V gene encodes CDR1 SGHRS and CDR2 YFSETQ. J lost 8 bases, V lost 2 bases, and 9 bases had no gene match. CDR3 nucleotide sequence: TGCGCCAGCAGCTTACCCGCACAGGGGACCGAAGCTTTCTTT. Its translation is CASSLPAQGTEAFF.

This clone appeared once. The chain links TRBV12-5 to TRBJ1-1; the D gene is possibly TRBD1 (5 bases). This CDR3 contains 12 residues. The germline gives CDR1 LGHNT, CDR2 FRNRAP. The germline V and J ends were trimmed by 5 bases and 9 bases, with 13 bases remaining between them. DNA for the CDR3: TGTGCTAGTGGTATCCCAGGGTCGAAAGCTTTCTTT. Its translation: CASGIPGSKAFF.

The sample holds a few counts of this clone. The CDR3 reads CASSQVMGHPGSYEQYF. CDR3 in DNA: TGTGCCAGCAGCCAAGTTATGGGACACCCTGGATCCTACGAGCAGTACTTC. The rearrangement links TRBV14 to TRBJ2-7; TRBD1 is a possible D gene (6 bases). Trimming left V 1 base short and J 1 base short, with 17 bases between. The CDR3 runs 17 residues. CDR1 SGHDN and CDR2 FVKESK come from the germline V gene.

The chain employs TRBV28 and TRBJ1-1, with 8 bases that match TRBD1. CDR1 MDHEN and CDR2 SYDVKM come from the germline V gene. J gave up 4 bases and V 3 bases, and 7 bases lay outside the gene matches. The length of the CDR3 is 15 residues. The CDR3 is CASSFPTGVGTEAFF. CDR3 bases: TGTGCCAGCAGTTTCCCGACAGGGGTAGGCACTGAAGCTTTCTTT.

In its sample, this clone was seen a few times. This chain connects TRBV7-9 to TRBJ2-4, with 8 bases matching TRBD1. The J segment lost 1 base and the V segment lost 2 bases, leaving 7 bases of the junction unmatched. Germline assignment: CDR1 SEHNR and CDR2 FQNEAQ (reference sequence). The CDR3 consists of 17 residues. The CDR3 here is CASSLPRGRGAKNIQYF. CDR3 nucleotide sequence: TGTGCCAGCAGCTTACCCAGGGGGCGAGGGGCCAAAAACATTCAGTACTTC.

V gene TRBV25-1 combines with J gene TRBJ2-1; D possibly corresponds to TRBD1 (5 bases). From germline, CDR1 is MGHDK and CDR2 SYGVNS. Trimming removed 2 bases from V and 3 bases from J, with 11 bases in between. The CDR3 length is 15 residues. The CDR3 nucleotides are TGTGCCAGCAGTGAAATGTCAGGGCTCTACAATGAGCAGTTCTTC. This codes for CASSEMSGLYNEQFF.

The genes are TRBV5-1 and TRBJ2-1; 8 bases are shared with TRBD2. The J segment lost 3 bases and the V segment lost 3 bases, leaving 8 bases of the junction unmatched. The germline V gene encodes CDR1 SGHRS and CDR2 YFSETQ. The CDR3 sequence is 16 residues long. This chain's CDR3 is CASSWTSSADYNEQFF. The CDR3 DNA sequence: TGCGCCAGCAGCTGGACTAGCTCCGCCGACTACAATGAGCAGTTCTTC.

This chain joins TRBV7-2 and TRBJ2-5; 13 nucleotides agree with TRBD2. Germline CDR1 is SGHTA and CDR2 is FQGNSA. This CDR3 region has 17 residues. V gave up 5 bases and J gave up 2 bases; unmatched junction bases: 8. The CDR3 protein is CASSATSGRRGQETQYF. In DNA form, the CDR3 reads TGTGCCAGCAGCGCGACTAGCGGGAGGAGGGGGCAAGAGACCCAGTACTTC.

This chain connects TRBV28 to TRBJ2-2; no clear D gene. The germline V gene encodes CDR1 MDHEN and CDR2 SYDVKM. Trimming shortened V by 5 bases and J by 4 bases, and 11 bases separated the two germline ends. CDR3 length: 14 residues. The CDR3 spells CASSTYMVTGELFF. The CDR3 DNA follows: TGTGCCAGCAGTACATATATGGTCACCGGGGAGCTGTTTTTT.

The rearrangement uses TRBV27 and TRBJ2-1, with TRBD2 as a possible D gene (5 bases). This CDR3 has 15 amino acids. Deletions cut 5 bases from V and 0 bases from J, with 11 bases between. Germline loops: CDR1 MNHEY, CDR2 SMNVEV (reference sequence). The CDR3 spells CASSTQDFSYNEQFF. The DNA of the CDR3 is TGTGCCAGCAGTACCCAGGACTTCTCCTACAATGAGCAGTTCTTC.